A single sample is the source of the 16 T cell receptor beta chains below, sequenced in a study of regulatory T cells in long-lasting Graves disease. Relying on iRepertoire HTBI primers and Arm-PCR of CDR3 regions, the team built TCR beta libraries. Via MiXCR, TCRdb re-called the multiplex PCR reads, giving one row per CDR3 protein. The sample lists around 450,000 distinct CDR3 sequences, 15% to 20% occurring once. Time point meaning: newly diagnosed GD, antithyroid drugs for less than 3 months. The TCR library was made from RNA that had been extracted from PBMCs in TRIzol. These data were also filed under a second study, of T cells in Graves' hyperthyroidism and ophthalmopathy.

This material consisted of peripheral blood mononuclear cells (PBMCs), taken at new diagnosis, from a patient treated with antithyroid drugs. The receptors were sampled from a man aged 35 to 55 with Graves disease.

The J gene is TRBJ1-5, the V gene TRBV28; D is unclear. CDR1 and CDR2 (germline): MDHEN, SYDVKM. V lost 7 bases to trimming and J lost 7 bases, with 17 bases between them. The CDR3 sequence is 14 residues long. CDR3 region: CASNRAGFRQPQHF. The CDR3 DNA follows: TGTGCCAGCAACCGGGCCGGGTTTCGGCAGCCCCAGCATTTT. Full variable domain (outside the CDR3, taken from reference TRBV28 and TRBJ1-5): DVKVTQSSRYLVKRTGEKVFLECVQDMDHENMFWYRQDPGLGLRLIYFSYDVKMKEKGDIPEGYSVSREKKERFSLILESASTNQTSMYLCASNRAGFRQPQHFGDGTRLSIL.

The table lists this clonotype with many counts. This chain joins TRBV5-5 and TRBJ2-7; D is undetermined. CDR1 SGHKS and CDR2 YYEKEE come from the germline V gene (reference sequence). The V gene lost 0 bases and the J gene lost 0 bases, with 7 bases spanning the gap. This CDR3 spans 14 amino acids. The CDR3 nucleotides read TGTGCCAGCAGCTTGGGCCTGCGCTCCTACGAGCAGTACTTC. It specifies CASSLGLRSYEQYF. Filled out from reference TRBV5-5 and TRBJ2-7, the complete variable domain reads DAGVTQSPTHLIKTRGQQVTLRCSPISGHKSVSWYQQVLGQGPQFIFQYYEKEERGRGNFPDRFSARQFPNYSSELNVNALLLGDSALYLCASSLGLRSYEQYFGPGTRLTVT.

At least ten counts were recorded for this clonotype. The DNA of the CDR3 is TGTGCCAGCAGTTTCCCCCCCCCTAGCACAGATACGCAGTATTTT. Protein: CASSFPPPSTDTQYF. V is TRBV12-3 or TRBV12-4 and J is TRBJ2-3; D is unresolved. The CDR3 extends over 15 amino acids. V lost 3 bases and J 0 bases, leaving 10 bases between the germline ends.

The chain couples TRBV29-1 to TRBJ2-2; no reliable D call. The CDR3 has 13 amino acids. Germline V gene data show CDR1 as SQVTM and CDR2 as ANQGSEA. V shed 5 bases and J shed 1 base, with 8 bases lying between them. The DNA for the CDR3 is TGCAGCGTTCTCAAAGTGAACACCGGGGAGCTGTTTTTT. This gives the protein CSVLKVNTGELFF.

In this sample, this clonotype turned up many times. The chain uses TRBV28 and TRBJ2-3; TRBD2 matches 8 bases. The trim removed 4 bases at V and 4 bases at J, leaving 7 bases unmatched. Germline V gene sequence: CDR1 MDHEN, CDR2 SYDVKM. This CDR3 spans 15 amino acids. CDR3 residues: CASSSPGAGADTQYF. The CDR3 coding sequence is TGTGCCAGCAGTTCCCCAGGAGCGGGGGCAGATACGCAGTATTTT.

In this sample, this clonotype turned up many times. V usage is TRBV5-1 and J usage is TRBJ2-3, with 8 nucleotides matching TRBD2. CDR3 length equals 14 residues. Germline V gives CDR1 SGHRS, CDR2 YFSETQ. With V trimmed by 0 bases and J by 7 bases, 4 bases remained unmatched. CDR3 coding DNA: TGCGCCAGCAGCTTGGCGGGAGGGCCGAATACGCAGTATTTT. Translating gives CASSLAGGPNTQYF.

This clonotype has at least ten counts. CDR3 coding DNA: TGTGCCAGCAGCATGACCAACTCGGTAGTTAGCGGAGATTCACCCCTCCACTTT. It specifies CASSMTNSVVSGDSPLHF. The V and J genes are TRBV28 and TRBJ1-6, with unresolved D. Germline CDR1 is MDHEN and CDR2 is SYDVKM. V was shortened by 6 bases and J by 8 bases, with 26 bases between the two germline ends. This CDR3 has 18 amino acids.

This clonotype has ten or more counts. The chain uses TRBV27 and TRBJ2-7; weak D call: TRBD2 (5 bases). Trimming took 5 bases from V and 4 from J, leaving 12 bases between them. The CDR3 is 13 amino acids. Germline V gives CDR1 MNHEY, CDR2 SMNVEV (reference sequence). The CDR3 sequence is CASSPWAGYEQYF. The CDR3 nucleotides read TGTGCCAGCAGTCCCTGGGCGGGTTACGAGCAGTACTTC.

This chain uses TRBV28 with TRBJ2-3; 12 nucleotides line up with TRBD2. The better agreement between TRBJ2-1 and the DNA end casts doubt on the J call. Germline V gives CDR1 MDHEN, CDR2 SYDVKM. The CDR3 totals 15 residues. The CDR3 is CASSLTTSGRDEQFF. The CDR3 bases are TGTGCCAGCAGTTTAACGACTAGCGGGAGAGATGAGCAGTTCTTC.

The count of this clonotype is one. V usage is TRBV7-9 and J usage is TRBJ2-1; TRBD1 matches 7 bases. Germline V CDR1 and CDR2: SEHNR, FQNEAQ (reference sequence). The CDR3 loop spans 16 amino acids. The V and J ends lost 4 bases and 6 bases, in that order; junction bases with no gene match: 12. The CDR3 DNA reads as TGTGCCAGCAGCTCAATAGGGGGCCCCGAACGCAATGAGCAGTTCTTC. Residues: CASSSIGGPERNEQFF.

This clonotype was seen many times. The chain employs TRBV5-5 and TRBJ2-7; no firm D call. This CDR3 is built from 15 residues. CDR1 and CDR2 (germline): SGHKS, YYEKEE (reference sequence). V was shortened by 4 bases and J by 6 bases, with 20 bases between the two germline ends. CDR3 sequence (DNA): TGTGCCAGCAGCCTGCTAAATAAAGCAGTTTCCGAGCAGTACTTC. Translation gives CASSLLNKAVSEQYF.

This clonotype was seen at least ten times. The chain recombines TRBV10-3 with TRBJ2-7; no reliable D call. CDR1 and CDR2 from the germline V gene are ENHRY and SYGVKD. There are 12 residues in the CDR3. V dropped 6 bases and J dropped 5 bases, with 11 bases sitting between them. CDR3 sequence (DNA): TGTGCCATCAGGTCGATTACGCACGAGCAGTACTTC. Translating gives CAIRSITHEQYF.

Written as DNA, the CDR3 is TGTGCCAGCAGCCGACAGGGTTCCACCTATGGCTACACCTTC. Its protein product is CASSRQGSTYGYTF. The chain is built from TRBV7-2 and TRBJ1-2; TRBD1 matches 7 bases. The junction had 7 bases not matched to a gene; V was cut back by 5 bases and J by 4 bases. This CDR3 has 14 residues. CDR1 SGHTA and CDR2 FQGNSA come from the germline V gene.

Details on this clonotype: This may be a read error, as it is one base from a much larger clone. The CDR3 nucleotides read TGTGCCAGCAGTGGCCAGGGGGCGCGCAGTGAGCAGTTCTTC. Residues: CASSGQGARSEQFF. The chain has TRBV2 and TRBJ2-1; the match to TRBD1 covers 8 bases. Germline V gene data show CDR1 as SNHLY and CDR2 as FYNNEI. J was trimmed by 9 bases and V by 4 bases; bases with no gene match: 8. The CDR3 is 14 amino acids.

Many counts were recorded for this clonotype. The chain couples TRBV28 to TRBJ1-1; D gene unclear. Germline CDR1 MDHEN, CDR2 SYDVKM. This CDR3 has 15 amino acids. Trimming removed 1 base at V and 0 bases at J, with 9 bases between. The DNA for the CDR3 is TGTGCCAGCAGTTTATTCCGTTTCATGAACACTGAAGCTTTCTTT. Translation: CASSLFRFMNTEAFF.

The rearrangement joins TRBV9 to TRBJ2-5; D gene ambiguous. From germline, CDR1 is SGDLS and CDR2 YYNGEE. This CDR3 spans 13 amino acids. Trimming pared 5 bases from V and 4 bases from J, leaving 12 bases between. This chain's CDR3 is CASSWAMGETQYF. In DNA, the CDR3 is TGTGCCAGCAGTTGGGCCATGGGAGAGACCCAGTACTTC.